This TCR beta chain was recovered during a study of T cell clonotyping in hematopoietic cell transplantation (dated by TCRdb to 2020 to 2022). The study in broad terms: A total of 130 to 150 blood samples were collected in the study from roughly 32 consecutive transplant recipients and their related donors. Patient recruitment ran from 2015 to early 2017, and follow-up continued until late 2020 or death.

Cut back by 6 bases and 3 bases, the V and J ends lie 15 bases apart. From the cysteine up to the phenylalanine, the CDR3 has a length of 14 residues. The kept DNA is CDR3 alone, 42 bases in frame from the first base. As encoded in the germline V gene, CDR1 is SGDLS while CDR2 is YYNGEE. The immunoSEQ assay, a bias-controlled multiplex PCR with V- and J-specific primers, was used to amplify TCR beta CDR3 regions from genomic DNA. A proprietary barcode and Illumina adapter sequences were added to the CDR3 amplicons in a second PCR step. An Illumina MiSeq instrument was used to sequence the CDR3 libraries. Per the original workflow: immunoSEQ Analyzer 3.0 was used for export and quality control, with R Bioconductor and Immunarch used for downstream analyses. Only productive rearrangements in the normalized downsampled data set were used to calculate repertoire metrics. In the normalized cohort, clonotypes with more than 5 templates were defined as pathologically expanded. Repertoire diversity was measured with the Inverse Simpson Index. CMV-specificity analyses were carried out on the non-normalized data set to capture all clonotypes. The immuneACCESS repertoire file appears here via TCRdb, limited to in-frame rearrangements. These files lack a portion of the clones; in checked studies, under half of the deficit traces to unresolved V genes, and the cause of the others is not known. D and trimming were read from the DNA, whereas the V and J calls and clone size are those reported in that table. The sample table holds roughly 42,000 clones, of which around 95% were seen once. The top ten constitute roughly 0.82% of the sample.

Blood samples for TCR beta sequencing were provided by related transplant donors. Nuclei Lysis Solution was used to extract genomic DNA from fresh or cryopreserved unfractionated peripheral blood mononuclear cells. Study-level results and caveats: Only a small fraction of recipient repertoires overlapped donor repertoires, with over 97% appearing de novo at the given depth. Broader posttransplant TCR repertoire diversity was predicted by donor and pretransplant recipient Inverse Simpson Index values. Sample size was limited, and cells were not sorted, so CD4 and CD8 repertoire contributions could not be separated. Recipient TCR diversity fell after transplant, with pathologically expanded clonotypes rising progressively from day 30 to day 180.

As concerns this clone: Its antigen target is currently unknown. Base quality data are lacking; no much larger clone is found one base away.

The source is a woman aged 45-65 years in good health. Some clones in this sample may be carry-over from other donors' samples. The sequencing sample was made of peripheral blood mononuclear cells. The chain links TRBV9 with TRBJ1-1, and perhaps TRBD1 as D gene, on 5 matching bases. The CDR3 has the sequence CASTLGGGDTEAFF. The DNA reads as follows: TGTGCCAGCACCCTTGGGGGAGGGGACACTGAAGCTTTCTTT.